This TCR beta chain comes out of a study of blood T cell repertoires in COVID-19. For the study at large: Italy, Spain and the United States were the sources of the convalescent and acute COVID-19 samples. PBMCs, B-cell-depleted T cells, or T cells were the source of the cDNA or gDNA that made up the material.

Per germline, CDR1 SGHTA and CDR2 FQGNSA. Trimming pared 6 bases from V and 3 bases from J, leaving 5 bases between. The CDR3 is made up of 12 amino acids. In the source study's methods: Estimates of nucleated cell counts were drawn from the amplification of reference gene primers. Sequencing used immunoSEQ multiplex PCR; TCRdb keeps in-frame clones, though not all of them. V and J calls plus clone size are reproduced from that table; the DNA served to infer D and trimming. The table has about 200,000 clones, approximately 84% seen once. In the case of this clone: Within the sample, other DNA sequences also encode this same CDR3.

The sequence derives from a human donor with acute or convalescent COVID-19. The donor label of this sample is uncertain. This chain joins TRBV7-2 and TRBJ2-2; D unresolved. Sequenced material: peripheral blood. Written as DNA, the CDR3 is TGTGCCAGCAGTTCTTACACCGGGGAGCTGTTTTTT. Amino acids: CASSSYTGELFF.